This TCR beta chain comes out of a study of siplizumab effects on memory and regulatory T cells. Study-level findings and limits: Proliferating CD4+ or CD8+ clones, roughly 80-96% of them, lacked an assignable naive or memory phenotype.

Libraries were prepared by immunoSEQ multiplex PCR; TCRdb keeps only in-frame clonotypes and omits some of them. The profile covers about 120,000 clones, with roughly 93% appearing a single time and 0.16% taken by the ten largest. Of note for this clone: What it binds is not known.

The CDR3 has 14 residues. Germline V gene lookup returns CDR1 MNHEY and CDR2 SVGAGI. The ends were cut back, 7 bases at V and 0 bases at J, with 11 bases in the middle. The receptor was isolated from a human donor in good health. The sequenced sample consisted of non-Treg CD4+ T cells sorted from blood. The chain employs TRBV6-5 and TRBJ2-3; D ambiguous. CDR3 residues: CASKFGPSTDTQYF. The CDR3 DNA reads as TGTGCCAGCAAGTTCGGCCCTAGCACAGATACGCAGTATTTT.